This TCR beta chain was identified during a study of cytomegalovirus exposure and HLA in healthy donors. The wider study: T cells numbering around 180 million yielded some 100 million unique TCR beta sequences in an earlier analysis. Study outcomes and limitations: There were 150 to 200 TCR beta chains listed as cytomegalovirus-associated. The presence/absence work took it that sequencing depth was about the same across donors.

The CDR3 has 15 amino acids. Germline V gene lookup returns CDR1 MNHEY and CDR2 SVGAGI. V lost 0 bases and J lost 6; bases outside the gene matches: 4. A multiplex PCR was run with 60 Vbeta primers and 13 Jbeta primers. The method was immunoSEQ multiplex PCR; TCRdb's version includes in-frame clones alone and lacks a portion of them. The table shows roughly 230,000 clones, with 85% to 95% occurring only once. This clone has more than one count but fewer than ten. What it binds is unknown. The chain couples TRBV6-5 to TRBJ2-1; TRBD2 aligns across 8 bases. The material sequenced was PBMCs. The receptor was derived from a girl aged 2 to 10 in good health and CMV-seronegative. CDR3 nucleotides: TGTGCCAGCAGTTACTCCGCCGGGACTAGCAATGAGCAGTTCTTC. It is translated as CASSYSAGTSNEQFF.